This T cell receptor beta chain was profiled in a study of T-cell reconstitution after alpha-beta-depleted transplantation in children. With regard to this clonotype: Antigen specificity is unknown.

As it was prepared, the TCRbeta library received unique molecular identifiers. TCRdb recomputed calls from the PCR reads with MiXCR, one row per CDR3 protein. The table has 250,000 to 400,000 distinct CDR3 sequences, approximately 23% seen once. This CDR3 contains 14 residues. V dropped 1 base and J dropped 6 bases, with 9 bases sitting between them. Study-wide results and caveats: Some patients' high day-60 TCRbeta diversity was traced to surviving recipient T cells and thymic progenitors. Expanded clones from the graft, numbering several hundred, reportedly supplied alpha-beta T cells about two months after transplant. One year after transplant, T-cell counts and diversity came mostly from newly produced T cells.

The V and J genes are TRBV12-3 or TRBV12-4 and TRBJ2-2; D is unclear. The sample here was PBMCs, mostly from graft donor cells, taken 180 days after TCRalphabeta/CD19-depleted stem cell transplant. The receptor comes from a male patient younger than 18 who had a stem cell transplant for acute lymphoblastic leukemia, so the T cells may come from the graft donor. The CDR3 DNA reads as TGTGCCAGCAGTTTAGGAAGAAGGTCCGGGGAGCTGTTTTTT. Its translation: CASSLGRRSGELFF.